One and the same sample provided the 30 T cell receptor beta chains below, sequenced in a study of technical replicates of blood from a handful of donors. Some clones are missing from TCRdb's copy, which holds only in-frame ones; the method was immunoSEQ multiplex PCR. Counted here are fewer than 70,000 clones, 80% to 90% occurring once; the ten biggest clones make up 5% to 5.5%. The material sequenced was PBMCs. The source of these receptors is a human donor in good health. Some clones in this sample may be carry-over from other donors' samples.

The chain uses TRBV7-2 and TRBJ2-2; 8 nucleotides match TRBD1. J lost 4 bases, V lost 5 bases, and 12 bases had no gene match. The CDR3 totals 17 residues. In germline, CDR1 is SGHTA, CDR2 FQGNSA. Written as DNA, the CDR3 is TGTGCCAGCAGCGGGGGCTTCGGGACAGGTGGCACCGGGGAGCTGTTTTTT. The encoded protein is CASSGGFGTGGTGELFF. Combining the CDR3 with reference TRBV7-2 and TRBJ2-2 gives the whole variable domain GAGVSQSPSNKVTEKGKDVELRCDPISGHTALYWYRQSLGQGLEFLIYFQGNSAPDKSGLPSDRFSAERTGGSVSTLTIQRTQQEDSAVYLCASSGGFGTGGTGELFFGEGSRLTVL.

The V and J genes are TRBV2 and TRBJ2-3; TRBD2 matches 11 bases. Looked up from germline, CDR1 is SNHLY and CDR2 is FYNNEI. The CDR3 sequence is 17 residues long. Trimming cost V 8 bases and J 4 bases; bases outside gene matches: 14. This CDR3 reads CASFSGLLAGVSDTQYF. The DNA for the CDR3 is TGTGCCAGCTTCAGTGGGTTACTAGCGGGAGTTTCAGATACGCAGTATTTT.

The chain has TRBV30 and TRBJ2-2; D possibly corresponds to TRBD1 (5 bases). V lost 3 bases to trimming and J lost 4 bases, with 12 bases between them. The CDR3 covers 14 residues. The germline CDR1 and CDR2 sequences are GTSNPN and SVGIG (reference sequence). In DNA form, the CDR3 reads TGTGCCTGGAGGTCCCTCCAGGGCACCGGGGAGCTGTTTTTT. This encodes CAWRSLQGTGELFF.

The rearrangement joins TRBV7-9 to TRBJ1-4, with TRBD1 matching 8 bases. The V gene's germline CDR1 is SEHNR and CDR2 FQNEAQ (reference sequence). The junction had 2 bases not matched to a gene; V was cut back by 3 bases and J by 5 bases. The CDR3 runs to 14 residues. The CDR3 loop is CASSLGQVNEKLFF. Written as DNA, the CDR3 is TGTGCCAGCAGCTTGGGACAGGTCAATGAAAAACTGTTTTTT.

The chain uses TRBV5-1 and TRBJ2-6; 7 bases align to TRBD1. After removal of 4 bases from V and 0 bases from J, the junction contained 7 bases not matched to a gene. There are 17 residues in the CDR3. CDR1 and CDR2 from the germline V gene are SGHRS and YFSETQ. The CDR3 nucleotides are TGCGCCAGCAGCGGACAGGATAAGAGCTCTGGGGCCAACGTCCTGACTTTC. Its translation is CASSGQDKSSGANVLTF.

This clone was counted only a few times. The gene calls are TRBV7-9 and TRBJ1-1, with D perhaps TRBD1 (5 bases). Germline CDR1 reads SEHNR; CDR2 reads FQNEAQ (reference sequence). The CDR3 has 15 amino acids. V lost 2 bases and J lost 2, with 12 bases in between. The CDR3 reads CASSLMEGRNTEAFF. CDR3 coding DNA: TGTGCCAGCAGCTTAATGGAGGGGAGAAACACTGAAGCTTTCTTT.

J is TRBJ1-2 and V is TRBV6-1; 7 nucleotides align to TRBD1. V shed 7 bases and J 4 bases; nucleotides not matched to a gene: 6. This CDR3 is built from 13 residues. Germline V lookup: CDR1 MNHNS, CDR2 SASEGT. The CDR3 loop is CASIPTGTYGYTF. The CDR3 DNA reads TGTGCCAGCATCCCGACAGGGACCTATGGCTACACCTTC.

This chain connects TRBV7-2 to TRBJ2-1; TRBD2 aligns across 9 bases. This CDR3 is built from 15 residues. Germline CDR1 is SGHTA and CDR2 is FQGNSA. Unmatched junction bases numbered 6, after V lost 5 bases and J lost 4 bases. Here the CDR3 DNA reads TGTGCCAGCAGCCTTATGGGACTAGCATACAATGAGCAGTTCTTC. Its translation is CASSLMGLAYNEQFF. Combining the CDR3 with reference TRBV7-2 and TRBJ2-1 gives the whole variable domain GAGVSQSPSNKVTEKGKDVELRCDPISGHTALYWYRQSLGQGLEFLIYFQGNSAPDKSGLPSDRFSAERTGGSVSTLTIQRTQQEDSAVYLCASSLMGLAYNEQFFGPGTRLTVL.

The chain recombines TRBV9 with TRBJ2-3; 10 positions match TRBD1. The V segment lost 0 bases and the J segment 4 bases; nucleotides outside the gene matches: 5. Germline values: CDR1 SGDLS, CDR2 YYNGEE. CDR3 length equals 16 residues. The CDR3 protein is CASSVVDRGHADTQYF. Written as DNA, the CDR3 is TGTGCCAGCAGCGTAGTAGACAGGGGGCACGCAGATACGCAGTATTTT.

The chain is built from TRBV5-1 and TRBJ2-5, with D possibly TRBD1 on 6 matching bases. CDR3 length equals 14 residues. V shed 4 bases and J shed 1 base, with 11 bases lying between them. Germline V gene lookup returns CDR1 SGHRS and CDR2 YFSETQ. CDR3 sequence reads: CASSTGTPQETQYF. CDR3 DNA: TGCGCCAGCAGCACAGGGACCCCCCAAGAGACCCAGTACTTC.

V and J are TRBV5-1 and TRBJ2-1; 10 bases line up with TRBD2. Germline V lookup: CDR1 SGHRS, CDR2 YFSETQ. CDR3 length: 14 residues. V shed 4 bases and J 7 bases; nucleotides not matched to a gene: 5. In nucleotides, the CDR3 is TGCGCCAGCAGCCCGACAGCGGGGGGGAATGAGCAGTTCTTC. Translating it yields CASSPTAGGNEQFF.

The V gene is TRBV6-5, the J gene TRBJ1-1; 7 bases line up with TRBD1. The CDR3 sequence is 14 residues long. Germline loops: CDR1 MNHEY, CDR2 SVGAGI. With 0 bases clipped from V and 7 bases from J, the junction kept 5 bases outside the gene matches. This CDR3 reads CASSYSRQGGEAFF. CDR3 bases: TGTGCCAGCAGTTACTCGCGGCAGGGGGGTGAAGCTTTCTTT.

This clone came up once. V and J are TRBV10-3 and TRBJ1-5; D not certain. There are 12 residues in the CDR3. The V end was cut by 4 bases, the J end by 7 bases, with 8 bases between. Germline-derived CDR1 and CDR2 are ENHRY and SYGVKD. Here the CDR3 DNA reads TGTGCCATCAGTGTGGAGAACCAGCCCCAGCATTTT. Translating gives CAISVENQPQHF.

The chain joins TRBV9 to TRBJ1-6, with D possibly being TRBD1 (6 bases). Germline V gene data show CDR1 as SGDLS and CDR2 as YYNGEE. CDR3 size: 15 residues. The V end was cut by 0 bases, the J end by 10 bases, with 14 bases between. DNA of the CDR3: TGTGCCAGCAGCGTAGGGGGCAGGGGAATCTCACCCCTCCACTTT. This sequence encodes CASSVGGRGISPLHF.

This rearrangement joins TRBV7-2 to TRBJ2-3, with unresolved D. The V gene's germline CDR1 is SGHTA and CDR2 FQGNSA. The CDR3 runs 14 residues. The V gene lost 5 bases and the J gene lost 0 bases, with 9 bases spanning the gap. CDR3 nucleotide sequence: TGTGCCAGCAGCGTTACGACTAGCACAGATACGCAGTATTTT. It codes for CASSVTTSTDTQYF.

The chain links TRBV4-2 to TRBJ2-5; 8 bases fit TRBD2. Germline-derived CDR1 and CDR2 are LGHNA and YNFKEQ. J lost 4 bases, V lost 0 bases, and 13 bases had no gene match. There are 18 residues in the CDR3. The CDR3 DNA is TGTGCCAGCAGCCAAGACCACCAAAGCGCGGGGGGAACAGAGACCCAGTACTTC. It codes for CASSQDHQSAGGTETQYF.

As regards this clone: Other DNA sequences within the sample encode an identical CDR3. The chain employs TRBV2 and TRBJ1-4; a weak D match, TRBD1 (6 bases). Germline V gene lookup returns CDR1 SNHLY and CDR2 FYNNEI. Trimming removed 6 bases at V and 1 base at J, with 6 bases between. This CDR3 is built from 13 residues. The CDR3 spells CASSRGTNEKLFF. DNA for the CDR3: TGTGCCAGCAGCAGGGGAACTAATGAAAAACTGTTTTTT. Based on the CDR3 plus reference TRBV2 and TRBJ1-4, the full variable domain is EPEVTQTPSHQVTQMGQEVILRCVPISNHLYFYWYRQILGQKVEFLVSFYNNEISEKSEIFDDQFSVERPDGSNFTLKIRSTKLEDSAMYFCASSRGTNEKLFFGSGTQLSVL.

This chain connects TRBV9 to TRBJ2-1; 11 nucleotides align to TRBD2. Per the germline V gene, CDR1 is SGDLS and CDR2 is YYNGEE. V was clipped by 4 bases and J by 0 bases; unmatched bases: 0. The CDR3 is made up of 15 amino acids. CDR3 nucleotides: TGTGCCAGCAGCACTAGCGGGAGCTCCTACAATGAGCAGTTCTTC. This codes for CASSTSGSSYNEQFF. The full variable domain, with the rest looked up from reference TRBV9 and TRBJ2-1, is DSGVTQTPKHLITATGQRVTLRCSPRSGDLSVYWYQQSLDQGLQFLIQYYNGEERAKGNILERFSAQQFPDLHSELNLSSLELGDSALYFCASSTSGSSYNEQFFGPGTRLTVL.

CDR3 residues: CASRQDRGIGELFF. The CDR3 nucleotides are TGTGCCAGCAGACAGGACAGGGGGATCGGGGAGCTGTTTTTT. The chain recombines TRBV2 with TRBJ2-2; 10 bases are shared with TRBD1. Germline V gene lookup returns CDR1 SNHLY and CDR2 FYNNEI. The CDR3 runs 14 residues. V dropped 6 bases and J dropped 7; count of bases not matched to a gene: 5.

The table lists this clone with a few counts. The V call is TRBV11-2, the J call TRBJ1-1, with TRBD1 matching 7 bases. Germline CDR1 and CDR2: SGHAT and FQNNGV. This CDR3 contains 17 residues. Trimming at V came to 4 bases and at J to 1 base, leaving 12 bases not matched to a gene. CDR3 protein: CASSSRTGIGGNTEAFF. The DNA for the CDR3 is TGTGCCAGCAGCTCCCGGACAGGTATAGGAGGGAACACTGAAGCTTTCTTT.

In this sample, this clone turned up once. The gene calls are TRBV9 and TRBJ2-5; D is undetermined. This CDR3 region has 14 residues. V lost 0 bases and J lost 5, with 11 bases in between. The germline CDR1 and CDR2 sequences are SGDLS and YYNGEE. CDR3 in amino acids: CASSVGASLETQYF. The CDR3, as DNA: TGTGCCAGCAGCGTAGGGGCCAGTCTGGAGACCCAGTACTTC.

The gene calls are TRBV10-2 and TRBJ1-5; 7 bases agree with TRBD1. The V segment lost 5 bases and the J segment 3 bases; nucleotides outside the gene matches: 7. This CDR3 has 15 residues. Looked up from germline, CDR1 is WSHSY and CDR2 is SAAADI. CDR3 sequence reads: CASSSDRAHNQPQHF. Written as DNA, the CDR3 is TGCGCCAGCAGTTCTGACAGGGCCCACAATCAGCCCCAGCATTTT.

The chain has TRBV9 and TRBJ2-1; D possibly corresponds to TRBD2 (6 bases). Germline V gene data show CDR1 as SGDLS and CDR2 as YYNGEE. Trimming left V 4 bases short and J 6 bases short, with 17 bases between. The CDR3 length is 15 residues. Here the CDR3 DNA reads TGTGCCAGCAGCAGACCGAAGGAGGGTGGCAATGAGCAGTTCTTC. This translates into CASSRPKEGGNEQFF.

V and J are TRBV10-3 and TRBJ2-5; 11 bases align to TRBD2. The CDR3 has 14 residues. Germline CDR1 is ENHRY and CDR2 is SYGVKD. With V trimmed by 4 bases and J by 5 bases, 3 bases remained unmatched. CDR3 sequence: CAISGLAGKETQYF. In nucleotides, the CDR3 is TGTGCCATCAGTGGACTAGCGGGAAAGGAGACCCAGTACTTC.

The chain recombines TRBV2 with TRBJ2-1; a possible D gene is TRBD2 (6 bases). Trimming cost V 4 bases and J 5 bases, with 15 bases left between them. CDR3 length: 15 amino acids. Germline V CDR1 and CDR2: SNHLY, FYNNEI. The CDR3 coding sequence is TGTGCCAGCAGTGCCAGGCGGGACTGGGACAATGAGCAGTTCTTC. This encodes CASSARRDWDNEQFF.

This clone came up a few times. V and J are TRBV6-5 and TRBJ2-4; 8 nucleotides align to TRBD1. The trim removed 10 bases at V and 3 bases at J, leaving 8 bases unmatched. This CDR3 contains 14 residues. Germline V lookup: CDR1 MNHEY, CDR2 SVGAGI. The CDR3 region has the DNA TGTGCCACTTATGACAGGGGTGGCAAAAACATTCAGTACTTC. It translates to CATYDRGGKNIQYF.

The CDR3 loop reads CASRRTGADEQFF. The CDR3 DNA follows: TGTGCCAGCAGGAGAACGGGAGCGGATGAGCAGTTCTTC. The chain carries TRBV6-5 and TRBJ2-1, with D tentatively TRBD2 (6 bases). There are 13 residues in the CDR3. Germline values: CDR1 MNHEY, CDR2 SVGAGI. The V gene lost 6 bases and the J gene lost 8 bases, with 14 bases spanning the gap.

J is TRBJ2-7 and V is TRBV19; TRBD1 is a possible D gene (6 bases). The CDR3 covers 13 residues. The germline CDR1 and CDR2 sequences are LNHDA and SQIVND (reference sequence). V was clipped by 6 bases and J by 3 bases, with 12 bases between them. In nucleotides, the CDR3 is TGTGCCAGTAGCCCAGGGGTAGGCTACGAGCAGTACTTC. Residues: CASSPGVGYEQYF. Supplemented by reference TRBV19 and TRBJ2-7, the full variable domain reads DGGITQSPKYLFRKEGQNVTLSCEQNLNHDAMYWYRQDPGQGLRLIYYSQIVNDFQKGDIAEGYSVSREKKESFPLTVTSAQKNPTAFYLCASSPGVGYEQYFGPGTRLTVT.

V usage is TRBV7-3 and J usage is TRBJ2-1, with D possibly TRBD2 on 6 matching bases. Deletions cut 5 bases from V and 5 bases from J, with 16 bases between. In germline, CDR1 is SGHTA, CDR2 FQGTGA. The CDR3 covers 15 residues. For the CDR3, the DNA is TGTGCCAGCAGCATGACTAGTTCTTTCGACAATGAGCAGTTCTTC. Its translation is CASSMTSSFDNEQFF.

CDR3 loop: CATSRDRLSTDTQYF. In DNA form, the CDR3 reads TGTGCCACCAGCAGAGATCGACTAAGCACAGATACGCAGTATTTT. The genes are TRBV15 and TRBJ2-3, with D possibly being TRBD2 (5 bases). V shed 0 bases and J shed 0 bases, with 7 bases lying between them. Germline assignment: CDR1 LNHNV and CDR2 YYDKDF (reference sequence). The CDR3 runs to 15 residues.